Listed here are 16 T cell receptor beta chains from one sample, sequenced in a study of vaccination and CD4 T cells after COVID-19. Treatment defined: approximately nine-day PBMC culture with coronavirus spike peptide pools or control peptides (ViraFEST assay). Antigens of these TCRs are unknown. With the Oncomine TCR Beta short-read assay, DNA from cultured CD4+ T cells was sequenced. TCRdb re-called the PCR reads through MiXCR, storing one row per CDR3 protein. The table has tens of thousands of distinct CDR3 sequences, around 45% seen once. The specimen was CD4+ T cells from blood, cultured in vitro. The receptors come from a human donor who had recovered from COVID-19.

The chain combines TRBV20-1 with TRBJ2-5; D gene ambiguous. The germline V and J ends were trimmed by 3 bases and 5 bases, with 10 bases remaining between them. CDR1 DFQATT and CDR2 SNEGSKA come from the germline V gene (reference sequence). CDR3 length: 12 amino acids. For the CDR3, the DNA is TGCAGTGCTAGTTCTCAGGTGGAGACCCAGTACTTC. It yields the protein CSASSQVETQYF.

This clonotype has a handful of counts. The J gene is TRBJ1-3, the V gene TRBV24-1, with 7 bases that match TRBD1. The trim removed 5 bases at V and 3 bases at J, leaving 6 bases unmatched. CDR1 and CDR2 from the germline V gene are KGHDR and SFDVKD. The CDR3 spans 15 residues. For the CDR3, the DNA is TGTGCCACCAGTGGGTCCTGGGACAGTGGAAACACCATATATTTT. Protein: CATSGSWDSGNTIYF.

The V gene is TRBV6-1, the J gene TRBJ1-2, with unresolved D. The CDR3 has 12 residues. The germline V gene has CDR1 MNHNS and CDR2 SASEGT. The V end was cut by 7 bases, the J end by 9 bases, with 15 bases between. The CDR3 here is CASNPGGLRYTF. The CDR3 DNA reads TGTGCCAGCAACCCAGGAGGCTTGCGCTACACCTTC.

The J gene is TRBJ2-6, the V gene TRBV27, with a possible D match to TRBD2 (5 bases). The germline gives CDR1 MNHEY, CDR2 SMNVEV (reference sequence). The CDR3 is 18 amino acids. The germline V and J ends were trimmed by 1 base and 2 bases, with 15 bases remaining between them. CDR3 nucleotides: TGTGCCAGCAGTTTATTTTTCGGGAAGATTGCTGGGGCCAACGTCCTGACTTTC. This encodes CASSLFFGKIAGANVLTF.

CDR3 sequence: CASTIRRGSYGYTF. The CDR3, as DNA: TGTGCCAGCACCATAAGAAGGGGGTCCTATGGCTACACCTTC. The J gene is TRBJ1-2, the V gene TRBV12-3 or TRBV12-4; perhaps TRBD1 as D (6 bases). The CDR3 spans 14 residues. The ends were cut back, 7 bases at V and 4 bases at J, with 16 bases in the middle.

The chain uses TRBV20-1 and TRBJ2-4; possibly TRBD2 for D (7 bases). The CDR3 is 16 residues long. The germline V gene has CDR1 DFQATT and CDR2 SNEGSKA (reference sequence). V was shortened by 1 base and J by 3 bases, with 16 bases between the two germline ends. The chain's CDR3 is CSARAGGLGDKNIQYF. The CDR3, as DNA: TGCAGTGCTAGAGCCGGGGGGCTAGGCGACAAAAACATTCAGTACTTC.

This chain uses TRBV7-2 with TRBJ2-1, with 8 bases that match TRBD2. Losses at the gene ends were 5 bases for V and 5 bases for J; bases not matched to a gene: 5. CDR1 is SGHTA, CDR2 FQGNSA, per germline. The CDR3 is made up of 14 amino acids. The CDR3 spells CASSGRTSHNEQFF. CDR3 in DNA: TGTGCCAGCAGCGGAAGGACTAGCCACAATGAGCAGTTCTTC.

This clonotype was observed a few times. V and J are TRBV28 and TRBJ2-5; 12 positions agree with TRBD2. The CDR3 extends over 15 amino acids. Looked up from germline, CDR1 is MDHEN and CDR2 is SYDVKM. The V gene end was trimmed by 6 bases and the J gene end by 2 bases; junction bases not matched to a gene: 4. The CDR3 reads CASRLAGGQQETQYF. In DNA form, the CDR3 reads TGTGCCAGCAGACTAGCGGGGGGCCAACAAGAGACCCAGTACTTC.

This clonotype was found once. The chain has TRBV18 and TRBJ1-2, with D unclear. The V end lost 4 bases, the J end lost 3 bases, and 15 bases lay between the germline ends. The CDR3 sequence is 15 residues long. Germline V gives CDR1 KGHSH, CDR2 LQKENI. CDR3 residues: CASSRVGDGDYGYTF. The DNA of the CDR3 is TGTGCCAGCTCACGTGTCGGTGATGGGGACTATGGCTACACCTTC.

This clonotype was detected once. The chain recombines TRBV27 with TRBJ2-7, with D perhaps assigned TRBD1 or TRBD2 (5 bases each). CDR1 and CDR2 (germline): MNHEY, SMNVEV (reference sequence). This CDR3 has 13 amino acids. Trimming cost V 3 bases and J 1 base, with 7 bases left between them. The CDR3 DNA follows: TGTGCCAGCAGTTTGGGGGAGTCCTACGAGCAGTACTTC. This codes for CASSLGESYEQYF.

The chain links TRBV6-5 to TRBJ1-1, with a weak D call TRBD1 (5 bases). The V end lost 2 bases, the J end lost 4 bases, and 11 bases lay between the germline ends. The length of the CDR3 is 14 residues. The germline gives CDR1 MNHEY, CDR2 SVGAGI. The CDR3 DNA follows: TGTGCCAGCAGTTACCCGACGGGGGGCACTGAAGCTTTCTTT. It is translated as CASSYPTGGTEAFF.

The rearrangement uses TRBV27 and TRBJ2-5; 10 bases line up with TRBD2. CDR3 length: 14 residues. Germline loops: CDR1 MNHEY, CDR2 SMNVEV (reference sequence). Trimming took 2 bases from V and 4 from J; bases not matched to a gene: 1. As DNA, the CDR3 is TGTGCCAGCAGTTTAAGACTAGCGGGAGAGACCCAGTACTTC. Protein: CASSLRLAGETQYF.

The rearrangement uses TRBV24-1 and TRBJ2-1; 7 nucleotides agree with TRBD2. J was trimmed by 7 bases and V by 5 bases; bases with no gene match: 10. The CDR3 totals 15 residues. Germline V CDR1 and CDR2: KGHDR, SFDVKD. CDR3 coding DNA: TGTGCCACCAGTGGAGGGACTATGGGGAGTAATGAGCAGTTCTTC. This translates into CATSGGTMGSNEQFF.

This chain connects TRBV6-2 or TRBV6-3 to TRBJ2-5; D may be TRBD1 (5 bases). The CDR3 totals 15 residues. The V and J ends lost 5 bases and 1 base respectively, with 14 bases between them. Germline CDR1 reads MNHEY; CDR2 reads SVGEGT. CDR3 sequence reads: CASSTRRVGQETQYF. The CDR3 DNA is TGTGCCAGCAGTACCCGCAGGGTCGGCCAAGAGACCCAGTACTTC.

The chain combines TRBV19 with TRBJ2-5; TRBD1 agrees at 8 bases. J lost 1 base, V lost 6 bases, and 7 bases had no gene match. Germline CDR1 is LNHDA and CDR2 is SQIVND (reference sequence). CDR3 length equals 15 residues. DNA of the CDR3: TGTGCCAGTAGATACACGGACAGGGCCCAAGAGACCCAGTACTTC. This gives the protein CASRYTDRAQETQYF.

J is TRBJ2-7 and V is TRBV7-2; maybe TRBD2 (5 bases). In germline, CDR1 is SGHTA, CDR2 FQGNSA. The CDR3 totals 14 residues. Trimming cost V 6 bases and J 2 bases, with 14 bases left between them. CDR3 in amino acids: CASSPPEDPYEQYF. Written as DNA, the CDR3 is TGTGCCAGCAGTCCCCCGGAGGACCCCTACGAGCAGTACTTC.